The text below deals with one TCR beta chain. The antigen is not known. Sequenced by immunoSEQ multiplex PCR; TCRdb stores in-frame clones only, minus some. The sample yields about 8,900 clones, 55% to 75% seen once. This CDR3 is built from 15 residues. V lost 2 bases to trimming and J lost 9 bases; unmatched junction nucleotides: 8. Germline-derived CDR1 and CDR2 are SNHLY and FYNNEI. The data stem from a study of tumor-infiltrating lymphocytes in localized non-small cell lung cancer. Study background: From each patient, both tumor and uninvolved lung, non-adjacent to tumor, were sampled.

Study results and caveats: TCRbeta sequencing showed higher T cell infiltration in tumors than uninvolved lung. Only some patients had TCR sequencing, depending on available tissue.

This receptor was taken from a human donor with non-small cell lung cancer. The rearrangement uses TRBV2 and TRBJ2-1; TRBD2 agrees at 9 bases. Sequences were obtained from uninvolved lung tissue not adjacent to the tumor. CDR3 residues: CASSEFAGGPVEQFF. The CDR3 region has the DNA TGTGCCAGCAGTGAATTCGCGGGAGGGCCTGTTGAGCAGTTCTTC.